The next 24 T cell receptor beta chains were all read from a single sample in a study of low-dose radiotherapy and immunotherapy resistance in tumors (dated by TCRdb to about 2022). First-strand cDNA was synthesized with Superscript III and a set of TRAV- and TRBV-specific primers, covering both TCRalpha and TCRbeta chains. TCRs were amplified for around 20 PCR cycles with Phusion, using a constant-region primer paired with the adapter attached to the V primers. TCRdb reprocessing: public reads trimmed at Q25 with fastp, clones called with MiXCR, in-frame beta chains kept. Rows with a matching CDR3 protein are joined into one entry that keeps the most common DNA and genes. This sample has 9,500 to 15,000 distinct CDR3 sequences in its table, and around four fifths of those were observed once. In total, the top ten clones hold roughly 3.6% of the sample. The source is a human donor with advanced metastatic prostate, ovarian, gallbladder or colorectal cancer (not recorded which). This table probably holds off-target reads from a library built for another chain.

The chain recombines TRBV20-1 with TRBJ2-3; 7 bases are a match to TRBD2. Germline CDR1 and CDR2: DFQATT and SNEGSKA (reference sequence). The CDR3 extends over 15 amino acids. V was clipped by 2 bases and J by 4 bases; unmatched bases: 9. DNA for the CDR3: TGCAGTGCTAGAAAGGCCGCGGGAGTGCCAGATACGCAGTATTTT. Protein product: CSARKAAGVPDTQYF.

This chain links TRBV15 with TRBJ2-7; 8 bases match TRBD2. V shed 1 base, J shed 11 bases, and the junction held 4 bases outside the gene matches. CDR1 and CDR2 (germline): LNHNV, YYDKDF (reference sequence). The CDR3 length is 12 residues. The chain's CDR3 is CATSRAGGSKYF. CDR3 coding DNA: TGTGCCACCAGCAGAGCGGGGGGGTCCAAGTACTTC.

The CDR3 region has the DNA TGTGCCTCATCCGACAGGGGAGAGGGAGATACGCAGTATTTT. This gives the protein CASSDRGEGDTQYF. The rearrangement joins TRBV15 to TRBJ2-3; the match to TRBD1 covers 8 bases. From germline, CDR1 is LNHNV and CDR2 YYDKDF (reference sequence). Trimming at V came to 11 bases and at J to 5 bases, leaving 12 bases not matched to a gene. The CDR3 is made up of 14 amino acids.

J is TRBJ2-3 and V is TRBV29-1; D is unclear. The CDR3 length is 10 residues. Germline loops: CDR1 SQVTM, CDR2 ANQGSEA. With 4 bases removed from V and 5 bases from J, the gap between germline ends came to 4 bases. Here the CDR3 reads CSVGGDTQYF. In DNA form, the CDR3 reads TGCAGCGTTGGTGGAGATACGCAGTATTTT.

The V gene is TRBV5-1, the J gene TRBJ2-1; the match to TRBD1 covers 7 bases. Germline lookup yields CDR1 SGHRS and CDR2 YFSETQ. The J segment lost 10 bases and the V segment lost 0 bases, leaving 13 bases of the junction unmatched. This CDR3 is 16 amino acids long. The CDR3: CASSLDWDSSPREQFF. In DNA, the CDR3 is TGCGCCAGCAGCTTGGACTGGGACAGTTCTCCTAGGGAGCAGTTCTTC.

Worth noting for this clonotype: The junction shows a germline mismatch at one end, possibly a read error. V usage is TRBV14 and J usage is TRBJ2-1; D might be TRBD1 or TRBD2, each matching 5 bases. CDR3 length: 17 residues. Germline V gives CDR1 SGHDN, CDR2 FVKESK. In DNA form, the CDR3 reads TGTGCCAGCAGCCAAGATCTTATGGGACGCCTGTACACTGAGCAGTTCTTC. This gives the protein CASSQDLMGRLYTEQFF.

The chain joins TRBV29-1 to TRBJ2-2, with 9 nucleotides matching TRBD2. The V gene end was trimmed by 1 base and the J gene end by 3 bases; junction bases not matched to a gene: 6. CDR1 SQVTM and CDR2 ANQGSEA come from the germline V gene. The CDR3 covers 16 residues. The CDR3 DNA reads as TGCAGCGTTGAAGGCATGACTAGCGGAGACACCGGGGAGCTGTTTTTT. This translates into CSVEGMTSGDTGELFF.

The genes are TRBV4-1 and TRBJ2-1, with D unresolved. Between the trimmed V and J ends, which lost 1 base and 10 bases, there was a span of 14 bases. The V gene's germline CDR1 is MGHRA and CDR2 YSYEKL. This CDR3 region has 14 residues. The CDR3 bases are TGCGCCAGCAGCCAAGGCCATATCCGAGTCGAGCAGTTCTTC. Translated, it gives CASSQGHIRVEQFF.

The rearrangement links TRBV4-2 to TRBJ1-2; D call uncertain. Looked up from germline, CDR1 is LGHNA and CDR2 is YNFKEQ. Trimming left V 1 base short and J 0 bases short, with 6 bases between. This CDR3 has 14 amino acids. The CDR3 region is CASSQAQANYGYTF. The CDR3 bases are TGTGCCAGCAGCCAAGCCCAGGCTAACTATGGCTACACCTTC.

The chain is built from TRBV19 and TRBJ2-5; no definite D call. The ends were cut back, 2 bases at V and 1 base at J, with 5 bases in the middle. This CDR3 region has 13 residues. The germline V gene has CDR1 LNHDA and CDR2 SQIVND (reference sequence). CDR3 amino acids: CASSIWSQETQYF. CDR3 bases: TGTGCCAGTAGTATATGGAGCCAAGAGACCCAGTACTTC.

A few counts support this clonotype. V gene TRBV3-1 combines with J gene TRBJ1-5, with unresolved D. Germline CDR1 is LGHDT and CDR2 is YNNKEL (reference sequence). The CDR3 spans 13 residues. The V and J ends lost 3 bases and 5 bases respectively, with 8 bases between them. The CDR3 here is CASSQGSHQPQHF. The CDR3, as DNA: TGTGCCAGCAGCCAGGGCAGCCATCAGCCCCAGCATTTT.

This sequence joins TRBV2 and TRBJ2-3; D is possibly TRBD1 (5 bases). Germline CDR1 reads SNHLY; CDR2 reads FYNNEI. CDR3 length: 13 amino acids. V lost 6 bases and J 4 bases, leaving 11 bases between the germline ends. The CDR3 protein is CASSDSLSDTQYF. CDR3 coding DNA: TGTGCCAGCAGCGACAGTCTCTCAGATACGCAGTATTTT. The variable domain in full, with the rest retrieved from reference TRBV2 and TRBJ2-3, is EPEVTQTPSHQVTQMGQEVILRCVPISNHLYFYWYRQILGQKVEFLVSFYNNEISEKSEIFDDQFSVERPDGSNFTLKIRSTKLEDSAMYFCASSDSLSDTQYFGPGTRLTVL.

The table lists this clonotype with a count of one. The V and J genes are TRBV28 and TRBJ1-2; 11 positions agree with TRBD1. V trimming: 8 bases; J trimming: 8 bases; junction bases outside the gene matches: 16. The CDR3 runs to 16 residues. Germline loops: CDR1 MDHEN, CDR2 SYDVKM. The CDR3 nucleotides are TGTGCCAGCGACACACCTGGACAGGGGGCAGCTCGGGGCTACACCTTC. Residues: CASDTPGQGAARGYTF.

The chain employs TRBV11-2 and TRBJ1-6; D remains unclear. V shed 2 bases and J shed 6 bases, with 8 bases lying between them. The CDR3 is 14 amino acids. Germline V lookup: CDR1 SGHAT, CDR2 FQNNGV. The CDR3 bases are TGTGCCAGCAGCTTATCCCAGAGTAATTCACCCCTCCACTTT. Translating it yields CASSLSQSNSPLHF.

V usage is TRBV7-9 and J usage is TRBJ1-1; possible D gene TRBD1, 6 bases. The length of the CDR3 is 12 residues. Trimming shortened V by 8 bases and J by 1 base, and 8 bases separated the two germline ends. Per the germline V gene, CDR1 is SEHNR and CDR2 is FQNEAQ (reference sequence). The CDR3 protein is CASGRGNTEAFF. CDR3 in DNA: TGTGCCAGCGGCAGGGGGAACACTGAAGCTTTCTTT. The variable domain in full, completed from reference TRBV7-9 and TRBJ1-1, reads DTGVSQNPRHKITKRGQNVTFRCDPISEHNRLYWYRQTLGQGPEFLTYFQNEAQLEKSRLLSDRFSAERPKGSFSTLEIQRTEQGDSAMYLCASGRGNTEAFFGQGTRLTVV.

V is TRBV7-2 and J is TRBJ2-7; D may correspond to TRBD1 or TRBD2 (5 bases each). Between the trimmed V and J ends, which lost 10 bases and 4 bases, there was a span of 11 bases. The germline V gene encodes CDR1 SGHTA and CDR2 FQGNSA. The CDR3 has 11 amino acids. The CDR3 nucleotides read TGTGCCATTCAGAGGGGTTACGAGCAGTACTTC. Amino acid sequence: CAIQRGYEQYF.

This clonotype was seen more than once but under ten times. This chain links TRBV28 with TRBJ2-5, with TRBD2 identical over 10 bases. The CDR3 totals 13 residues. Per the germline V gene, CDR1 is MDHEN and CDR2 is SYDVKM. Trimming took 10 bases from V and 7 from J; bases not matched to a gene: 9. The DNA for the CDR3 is TGTGCCATTCAAGCGGGAGGGGACCGGACCCAGTACTTC. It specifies CAIQAGGDRTQYF.

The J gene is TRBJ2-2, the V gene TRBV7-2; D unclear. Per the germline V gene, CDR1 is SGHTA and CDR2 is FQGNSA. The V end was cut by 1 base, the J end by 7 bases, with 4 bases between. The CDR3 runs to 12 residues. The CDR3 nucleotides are TGTGCCAGCAGCTTAGAGGTCGGGGAGCTGTTTTTT. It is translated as CASSLEVGELFF.

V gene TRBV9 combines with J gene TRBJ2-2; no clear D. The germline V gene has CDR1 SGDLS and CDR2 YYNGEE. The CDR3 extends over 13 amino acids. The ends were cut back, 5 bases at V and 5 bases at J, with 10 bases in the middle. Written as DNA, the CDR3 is TGTGCCAGCAGTTACGACCCTACCGGGGAGCTGTTTTTT. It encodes CASSYDPTGELFF.

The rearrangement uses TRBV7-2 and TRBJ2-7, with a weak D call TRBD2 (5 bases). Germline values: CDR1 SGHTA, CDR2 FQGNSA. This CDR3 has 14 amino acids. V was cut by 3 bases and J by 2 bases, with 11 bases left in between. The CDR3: CASSLGGPTYEQYF. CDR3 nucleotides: TGTGCCAGCAGCTTGGGCGGGCCTACCTACGAGCAGTACTTC.

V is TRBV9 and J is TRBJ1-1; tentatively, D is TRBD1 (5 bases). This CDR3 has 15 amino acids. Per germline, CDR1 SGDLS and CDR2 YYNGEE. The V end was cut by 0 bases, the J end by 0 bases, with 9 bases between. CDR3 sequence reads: CASSVGGRMNTEAFF. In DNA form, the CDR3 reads TGTGCCAGCAGCGTAGGGGGGAGGATGAACACTGAAGCTTTCTTT. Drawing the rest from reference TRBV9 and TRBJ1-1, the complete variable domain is DSGVTQTPKHLITATGQRVTLRCSPRSGDLSVYWYQQSLDQGLQFLIQYYNGEERAKGNILERFSAQQFPDLHSELNLSSLELGDSALYFCASSVGGRMNTEAFFGQGTRLTVV.

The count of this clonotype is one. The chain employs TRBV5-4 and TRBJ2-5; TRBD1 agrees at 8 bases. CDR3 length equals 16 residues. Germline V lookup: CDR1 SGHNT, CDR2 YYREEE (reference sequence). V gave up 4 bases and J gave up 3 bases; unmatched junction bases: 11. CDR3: CASSAETGTGEETQYF. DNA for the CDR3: TGTGCCAGCAGCGCCGAGACCGGGACAGGCGAAGAGACCCAGTACTTC.

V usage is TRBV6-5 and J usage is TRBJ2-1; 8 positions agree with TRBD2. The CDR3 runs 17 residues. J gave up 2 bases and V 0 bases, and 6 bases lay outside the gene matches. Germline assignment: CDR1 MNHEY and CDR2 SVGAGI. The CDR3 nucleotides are TGTGCCAGCAGTTACTCCCCCGCGGGGGGCGCCTACAATGAGCAGTTCTTC. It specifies CASSYSPAGGAYNEQFF.

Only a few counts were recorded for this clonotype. The CDR3 sequence is CASRRTDNYGYTF. CDR3 nucleotide sequence: TGTGCCAGCAGGAGGACAGACAACTATGGCTACACCTTC. The rearrangement links TRBV28 to TRBJ1-2; a weak D match, TRBD1 (6 bases). V lost 6 bases, J lost 2 bases, and 10 bases lay in between. The CDR3 length is 13 residues. CDR1 is MDHEN, CDR2 SYDVKM, per germline.